The rows below give T cell receptor beta chains drawn from one sample of a study of T cell responses to AZD1222 COVID-19 vaccine. Profiling relied on immunoSEQ multiplex PCR, and the TCRdb table lists in-frame clones only, not all of them. This sample has about 86,000 clones, with roughly 90% found just once. The material was peripheral blood, obtained on day 0 of AZD1222 vaccination. These receptors were taken from an adult in good health. The conserved cysteine and the conserved F or W are not part of the CDR3 here. For some rows the clone size is stated as once, few or many, or as a class when expanded; others skip it.

clone_size: .
v_call: TRBV11-2
j_call: TRBJ2-1
cdr3_length: 9
cdr3_aa: ASSRWDGQF

clone_size: .
v_call: TRBV7-9
j_call: TRBJ1-1
cdr3_length: 11
cdr3_aa: ATHRGGDGEAF

clone_size: .
v_call: TRBV19
j_call: TRBJ2-1
cdr3_length: 11
cdr3_aa: ASSTGTSFEQF

clone_size: .
v_call: TRBV6-1
j_call: TRBJ1-1
cdr3_length: 12
cdr3_aa: ASSERGLNTEAF

clone_size: .
v_call: TRBV28
j_call: TRBJ1-3
cdr3_length: 14
cdr3_aa: ASSPIGQGSGNTIY

clone_size: once
v_call: TRBV3-1/TRBV3-2
j_call: TRBJ1-2
cdr3_length: 12
cdr3_aa: ASSQARTRRGYT

clone_size: few
v_call: TRBV27
j_call: TRBJ2-2
cdr3_length: 13
cdr3_aa: ASSLPGRTTGELF

clone_size: .
v_call: TRBV27
j_call: TRBJ2-7
cdr3_length: 11
cdr3_aa: ASSFGSGYEQY

clone_size: once
v_call: TRBV4-3
j_call: TRBJ2-2
cdr3_length: 13
cdr3_aa: ASSQEWLNTGELF

clone_size: .
v_call: TRBV2
j_call: TRBJ2-5
cdr3_length: 14
cdr3_aa: ASRDLDRGLQETQY

clone_size: .
v_call: TRBV2
j_call: TRBJ1-5
cdr3_length: 14
cdr3_aa: ASSYQGGNNNQPQH

clone_size: .
v_call: TRBV9
j_call: TRBJ1-1
cdr3_length: 11
cdr3_aa: ASSVWYDTEAF

clone_size: .
v_call: TRBV15
j_call: TRBJ1-1
cdr3_length: 11
cdr3_aa: ATSRGIPYEAF

clone_size: .
v_call: TRBV19
j_call: TRBJ1-2
cdr3_length: 12
cdr3_aa: ASTDTGGAYGYT

clone_size: .
v_call: TRBV19
j_call: TRBJ1-5
cdr3_length: 13
cdr3_aa: ASTPAEISNQPQH

clone_size: .
v_call: TRBV28
j_call: TRBJ1-3
cdr3_length: 13
cdr3_aa: ASSLVYSGRNTIY

clone_size: .
v_call: TRBV7-9
j_call: TRBJ1-4
cdr3_length: 15
cdr3_aa: ASSSHAEGLANEKLF

clone_size: .
v_call: TRBV25-1
j_call: TRBJ1-3
cdr3_length: 13
cdr3_aa: ASSVGGTSGNTIY

clone_size: once
v_call: TRBV7-2
j_call: TRBJ2-3
cdr3_length: 14
cdr3_aa: ASSFSGAGATDTQY

clone_size: .
v_call: TRBV13
j_call: TRBJ1-1
cdr3_length: 11
cdr3_aa: ASSSNHRGAAF

clone_size: .
v_call: TRBV7-2
j_call: TRBJ2-7
cdr3_length: 10
cdr3_aa: ASSLSTYEQY

clone_size: few
v_call: TRBV27
j_call: TRBJ1-2
cdr3_length: 15
cdr3_aa: ASSRYAGGDSNYGYT

clone_size: once
v_call: TRBV27
j_call: TRBJ2-7
cdr3_length: 12
cdr3_aa: ASSTQQGWGEQY

clone_size: few
v_call: TRBV6-4
j_call: TRBJ2-2
cdr3_length: 14
cdr3_aa: ASKSASGPNTGELF

clone_size: .
v_call: TRBV3-1/TRBV3-2
j_call: TRBJ2-7
cdr3_length: 13
cdr3_aa: ASSQGSQGTYEQY

clone_size: .
v_call: TRBV12-3/TRBV12-4
j_call: TRBJ2-2
cdr3_length: 11
cdr3_aa: ASGTTNTGELF

clone_size: .
v_call: TRBV19
j_call: TRBJ1-2
cdr3_length: 13
cdr3_aa: ASSIDLTGRYGYT

clone_size: .
v_call: TRBV2
j_call: TRBJ1-4
cdr3_length: 12
cdr3_aa: ASCFGRANEKLF

clone_size: .
v_call: TRBV10-3
j_call: TRBJ2-3
cdr3_length: 14
cdr3_aa: AIRGTGTVRTDTQY

clone_size: .
v_call: TRBV5-1
j_call: TRBJ2-1
cdr3_length: 14
cdr3_aa: ASSPGGTLVRNEQF

clone_size: .
v_call: TRBV2
j_call: TRBJ2-1
cdr3_length: 11
cdr3_aa: ASIRRWDTRQF

clone_size: .
v_call: TRBV5-1
j_call: TRBJ2-7
cdr3_length: 10
cdr3_aa: ASSLIGLEQY

clone_size: .
v_call: TRBV7-2
j_call: TRBJ2-3
cdr3_length: 13
cdr3_aa: ASSPSGLYTDTQY

clone_size: .
v_call: TRBV7-9
j_call: TRBJ1-6
cdr3_length: 12
cdr3_aa: ASSPRGGFSPLH

clone_size: .
v_call: TRBV29-1
j_call: TRBJ1-2
cdr3_length: 10
cdr3_aa: SVGTQSYGYT

clone_size: .
v_call: TRBV19
j_call: TRBJ2-2
cdr3_length: 13
cdr3_aa: ASSIKTGGPGELF

clone_size: .
v_call: TRBV13
j_call: TRBJ2-5
cdr3_length: 11
cdr3_aa: ASSLSKRETQY

clone_size: .
v_call: TRBV5-1
j_call: TRBJ1-1
cdr3_length: 13
cdr3_aa: ASSLAGSVNTEAF

clone_size: .
v_call: TRBV12-5
j_call: TRBJ1-6
cdr3_length: 11
cdr3_aa: ASATGDNSPLH

clone_size: .
v_call: TRBV5-6
j_call: TRBJ1-2
cdr3_length: 9
cdr3_aa: ASSLGYGYT

clone_size: .
v_call: TRBV24-1
j_call: TRBJ2-2
cdr3_length: 10
cdr3_aa: ATSVRDGELF

clone_size: .
v_call: TRBV7-9
j_call: TRBJ2-7
cdr3_length: 11
cdr3_aa: ASSRTGGMEQY

clone_size: .
v_call: TRBV28
j_call: TRBJ1-5
cdr3_length: 14
cdr3_aa: ASNDPGTASNQPQH

clone_size: .
v_call: TRBV7-2
j_call: TRBJ2-1
cdr3_length: 14
cdr3_aa: ASSSTLAGGLYEQF

clone_size: .
v_call: TRBV28
j_call: TRBJ1-5
cdr3_length: 17
cdr3_aa: ASSLSGETVVFFNQPQH

clone_size: .
v_call: TRBV18
j_call: TRBJ1-1
cdr3_length: 13
cdr3_aa: ASSTLQTGGIGAF

clone_size: .
v_call: TRBV4-1
j_call: TRBJ1-2
cdr3_length: 14
cdr3_aa: ASSRTGTGANYGYT

clone_size: once
v_call: TRBV5-1
j_call: TRBJ2-7
cdr3_length: 14
cdr3_aa: ASRPRSSGGPDEQY

clone_size: .
v_call: TRBV2
j_call: TRBJ1-6
cdr3_length: 14
cdr3_aa: ASRRGLSSYNSPLH

clone_size: .
v_call: TRBV6-5
j_call: TRBJ2-1
cdr3_length: 13
cdr3_aa: ASSYGTGLYNEQF

clone_size: once
v_call: TRBV11-2
j_call: TRBJ2-5
cdr3_length: 12
cdr3_aa: ASSFVSGLMTQY

clone_size: .
v_call: TRBV14
j_call: TRBJ2-5
cdr3_length: 13
cdr3_aa: ASSQDIAVQETQY

clone_size: .
v_call: TRBV27
j_call: TRBJ1-4
cdr3_length: 9
cdr3_aa: ASSFGEKLF

clone_size: .
v_call: TRBV11-2
j_call: TRBJ2-7
cdr3_length: 13
cdr3_aa: ASSLTVAASYEQY

clone_size: .
v_call: TRBV6-5
j_call: TRBJ1-1
cdr3_length: 12
cdr3_aa: ASSYQAKNTEAF

clone_size: .
v_call: TRBV6-4
j_call: TRBJ2-7
cdr3_length: 11
cdr3_aa: ASNLAGAREQY

clone_size: .
v_call: TRBV5-1
j_call: TRBJ2-6
cdr3_length: 16
cdr3_aa: ASSLVTGPSSGANVLT

clone_size: .
v_call: TRBV7-2
j_call: TRBJ1-2
cdr3_length: 15
cdr3_aa: ASSRPQTPSGNYGYT

clone_size: .
v_call: TRBV9
j_call: TRBJ1-4
cdr3_length: 13
cdr3_aa: ASSVGSRAGEKLF

clone_size: .
v_call: TRBV19
j_call: TRBJ1-4
cdr3_length: 13
cdr3_aa: ASSIDPGTNEKLF